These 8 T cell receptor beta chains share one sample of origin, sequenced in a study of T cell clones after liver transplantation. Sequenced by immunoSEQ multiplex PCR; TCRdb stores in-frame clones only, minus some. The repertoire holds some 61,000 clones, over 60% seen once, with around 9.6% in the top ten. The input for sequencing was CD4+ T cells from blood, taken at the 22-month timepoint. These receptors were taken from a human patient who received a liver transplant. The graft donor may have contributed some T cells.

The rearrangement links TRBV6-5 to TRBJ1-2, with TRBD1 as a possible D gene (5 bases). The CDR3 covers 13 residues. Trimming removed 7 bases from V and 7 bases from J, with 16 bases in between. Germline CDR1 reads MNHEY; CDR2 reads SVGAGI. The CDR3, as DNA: TGTGCCAGCACGGGCAGGGTATTTAGTGGCTACACCTTC. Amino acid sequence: CASTGRVFSGYTF.

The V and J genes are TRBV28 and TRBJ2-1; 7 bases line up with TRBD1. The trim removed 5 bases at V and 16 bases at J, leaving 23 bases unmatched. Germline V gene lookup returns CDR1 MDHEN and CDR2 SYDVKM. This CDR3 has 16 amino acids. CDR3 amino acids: CASSPTGTASYDMKFF. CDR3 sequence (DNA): TGTGCCAGCAGTCCCACCGGGACAGCCTCTTACGACATGAAATTCTTC.

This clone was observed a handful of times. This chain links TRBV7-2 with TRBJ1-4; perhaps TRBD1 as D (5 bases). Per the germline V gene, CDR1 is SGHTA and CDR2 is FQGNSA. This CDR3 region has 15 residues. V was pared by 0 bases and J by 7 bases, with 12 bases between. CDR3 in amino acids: CASSLAPTGGEKLFF. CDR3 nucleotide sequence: TGTGCCAGCAGCTTAGCGCCAACGGGGGGTGAAAAACTGTTTTTT.

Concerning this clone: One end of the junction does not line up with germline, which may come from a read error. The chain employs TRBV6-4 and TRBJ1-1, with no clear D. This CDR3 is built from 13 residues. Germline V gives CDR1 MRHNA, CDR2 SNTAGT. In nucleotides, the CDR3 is TGTGCCAGCGGTGAGGACGTGAACACTGAAGCTTTCTTT. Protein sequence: CASGEDVNTEAFF.

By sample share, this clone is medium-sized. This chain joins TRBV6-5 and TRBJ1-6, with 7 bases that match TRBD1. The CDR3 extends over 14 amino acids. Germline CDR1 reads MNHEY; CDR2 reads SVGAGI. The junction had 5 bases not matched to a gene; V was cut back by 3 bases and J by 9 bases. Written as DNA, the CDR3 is TGTGCCAGCAGTTATGGGACAGAATTTTCACCCCTCCACTTT. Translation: CASSYGTEFSPLHF.

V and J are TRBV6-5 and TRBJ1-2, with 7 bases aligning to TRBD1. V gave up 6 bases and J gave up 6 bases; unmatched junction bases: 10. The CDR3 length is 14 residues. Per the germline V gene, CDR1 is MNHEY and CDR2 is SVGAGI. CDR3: CASSRGQARDGYTF. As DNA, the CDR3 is TGTGCCAGCAGCCGAGGACAGGCCCGAGATGGCTACACCTTC.

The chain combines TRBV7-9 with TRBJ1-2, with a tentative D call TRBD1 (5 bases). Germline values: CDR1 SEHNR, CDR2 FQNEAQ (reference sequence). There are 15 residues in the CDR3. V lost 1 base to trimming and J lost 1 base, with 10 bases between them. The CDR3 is CASSLETAFNYGYTF. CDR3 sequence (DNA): TGTGCCAGCAGCTTAGAGACAGCTTTTAACTATGGCTACACCTTC. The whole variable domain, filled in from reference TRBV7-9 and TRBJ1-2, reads DTGVSQNPRHKITKRGQNVTFRCDPISEHNRLYWYRQTLGQGPEFLTYFQNEAQLEKSRLLSDRFSAERPKGSFSTLEIQRTEQGDSAMYLCASSLETAFNYGYTFGSGTRLTVV.

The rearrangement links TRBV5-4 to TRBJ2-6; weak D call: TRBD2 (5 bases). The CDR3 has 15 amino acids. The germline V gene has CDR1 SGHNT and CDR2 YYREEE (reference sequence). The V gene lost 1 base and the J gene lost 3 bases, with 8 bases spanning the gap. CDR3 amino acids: CASSLPTSGANVLTF. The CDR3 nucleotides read TGTGCCAGCAGCTTGCCAACTAGTGGGGCCAACGTCCTGACTTTC.